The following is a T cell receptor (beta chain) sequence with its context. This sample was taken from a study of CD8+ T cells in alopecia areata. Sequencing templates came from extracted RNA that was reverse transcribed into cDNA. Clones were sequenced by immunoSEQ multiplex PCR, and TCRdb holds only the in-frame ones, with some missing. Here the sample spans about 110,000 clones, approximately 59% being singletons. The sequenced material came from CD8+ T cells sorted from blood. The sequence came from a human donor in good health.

CDR3 coding DNA: TGTGCCAGCAGTGATAGGGCGGAGGTAACGACCCAGTACTTC. Translation: CASSDRAEVTTQYF. The V and J genes are TRBV6-1 and TRBJ2-5, with D possibly being TRBD2 (5 bases). The CDR3 length is 14 residues. V was cut by 3 bases and J by 7 bases, with 15 bases left in between. Germline V lookup: CDR1 MNHNS, CDR2 SASEGT.